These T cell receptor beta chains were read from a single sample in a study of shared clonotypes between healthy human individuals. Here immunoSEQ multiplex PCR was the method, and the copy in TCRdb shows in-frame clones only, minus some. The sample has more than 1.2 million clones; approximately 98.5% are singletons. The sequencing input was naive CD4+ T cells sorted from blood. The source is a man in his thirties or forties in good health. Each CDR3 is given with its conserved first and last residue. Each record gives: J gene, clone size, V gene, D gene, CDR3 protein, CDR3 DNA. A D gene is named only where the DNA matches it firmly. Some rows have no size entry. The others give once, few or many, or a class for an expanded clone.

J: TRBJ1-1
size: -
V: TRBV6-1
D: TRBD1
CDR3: CASSVDREAFF
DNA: TGTGCCAGCAGTGTGGACAGGGAAGCTTTCTTT

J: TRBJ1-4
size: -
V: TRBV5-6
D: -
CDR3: CASSWLSATNEKLFF
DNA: TGTGCCAGCAGCTGGCTATCAGCAACTAATGAAAAACTGTTTTTT

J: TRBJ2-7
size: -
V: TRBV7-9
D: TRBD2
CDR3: CASSLRRTSEYEQYF
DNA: TGTGCCAGCAGCTTACGCCGGACTAGCGAATACGAGCAGTACTTC

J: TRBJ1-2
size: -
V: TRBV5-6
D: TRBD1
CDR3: CASSRAGTGYSGYTF
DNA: TGTGCCAGCAGCAGAGCCGGGACAGGGTATTCTGGCTACACCTTC

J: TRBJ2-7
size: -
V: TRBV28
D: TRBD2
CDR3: CASSSYSGRAAHEQYF
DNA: TGTGCCAGCAGTTCCTATAGCGGGAGGGCCGCCCACGAGCAGTACTTC

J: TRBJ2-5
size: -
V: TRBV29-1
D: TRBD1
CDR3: CSVEQGAETQYF
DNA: TGCAGCGTTGAACAGGGGGCTGAGACCCAGTACTTC

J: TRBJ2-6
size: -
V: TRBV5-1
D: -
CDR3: CASSLKGHGANVLTF
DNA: TGCGCCAGCAGCTTGAAAGGCCATGGGGCCAACGTCCTGACTTTC

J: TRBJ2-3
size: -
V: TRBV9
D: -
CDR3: CASSSTWGGTDTQYF
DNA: TGTGCCAGCAGCTCAACTTGGGGGGGCACAGATACGCAGTATTTT

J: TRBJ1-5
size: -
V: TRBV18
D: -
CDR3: CASSPGSNQPQHF
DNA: TGTGCCAGCTCCCCCGGGAGCAATCAGCCCCAGCATTTT

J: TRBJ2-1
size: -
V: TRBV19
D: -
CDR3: CASSMFAQGSSYNEQFF
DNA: TGTGCCAGTAGTATGTTCGCCCAGGGGAGCTCCTACAATGAGCAGTTCTTC

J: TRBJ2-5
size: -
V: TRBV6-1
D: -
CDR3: CASNLNRGQETQYF
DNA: TGTGCCAGCAACCTAAATAGAGGCCAAGAGACCCAGTACTTC

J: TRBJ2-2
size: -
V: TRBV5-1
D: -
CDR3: CASSRRWDTGELFF
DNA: TGCGCCAGCAGCCGGAGGTGGGACACCGGGGAGCTGTTTTTT

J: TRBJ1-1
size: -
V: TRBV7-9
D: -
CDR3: CASSTQGPTEAFF
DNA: TGTGCCAGCAGCACCCAGGGGCCCACTGAAGCTTTCTTT

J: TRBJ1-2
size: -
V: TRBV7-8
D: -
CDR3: CASSLVESNYGYTF
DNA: TGTGCCAGCAGCTTAGTGGAGTCTAACTATGGCTACACCTTC

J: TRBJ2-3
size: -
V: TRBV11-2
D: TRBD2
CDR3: CASSLGSGRWTDTQYF
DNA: TGTGCCAGCAGCTTAGGAAGCGGGAGATGGACAGATACGCAGTATTTT

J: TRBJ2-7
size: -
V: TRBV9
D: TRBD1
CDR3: CASSVAPVNRGLYEQYF
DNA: TGTGCCAGCAGCGTAGCCCCCGTGAACAGGGGGCTGTACGAGCAGTACTTC

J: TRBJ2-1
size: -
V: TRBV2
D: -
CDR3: CASSPGPSGHEQFF
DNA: TGTGCCAGCAGCCCCGGACCCTCTGGCCATGAGCAGTTCTTC

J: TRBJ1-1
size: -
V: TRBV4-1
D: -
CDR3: CASSQDPRGRLMNTEAFF
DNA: TGCGCCAGCAGCCAAGATCCCCGGGGCAGACTAATGAACACTGAAGCTTTCTTT

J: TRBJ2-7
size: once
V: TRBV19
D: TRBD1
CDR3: CASSIGRDRHEQYF
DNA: TGTGCCAGTAGTATAGGCCGGGACAGACACGAGCAGTACTTC

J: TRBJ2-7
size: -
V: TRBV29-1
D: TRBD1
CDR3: CSVRQGAYEQYF
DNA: TGCAGCGTACGACAGGGGGCCTACGAGCAGTACTTC

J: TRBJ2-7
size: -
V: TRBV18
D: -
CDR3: CASSQLPGAVSYEQYF
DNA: TGTGCCAGCTCACAGCTCCCGGGGGCTGTCTCCTACGAGCAGTACTTC

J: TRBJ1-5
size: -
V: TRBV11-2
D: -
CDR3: CASSLDPSGNQPQHF
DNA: TGTGCCAGCAGCTTAGATCCGTCTGGGAATCAGCCCCAGCATTTT

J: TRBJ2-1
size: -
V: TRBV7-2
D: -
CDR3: CASSRASNQVEQFF
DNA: TGTGCCAGCAGCCGTGCCTCGAATCAGGTTGAGCAGTTCTTC

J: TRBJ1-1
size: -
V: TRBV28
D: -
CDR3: CASSFPVRDTEAFF
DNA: TGTGCCAGCAGTTTTCCGGTGCGGGACACTGAAGCTTTCTTT

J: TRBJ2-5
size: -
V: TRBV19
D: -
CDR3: CASSIGAGGRAETQYF
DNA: TGTGCCAGTAGTATTGGGGCTGGGGGGCGAGCGGAGACCCAGTACTTC

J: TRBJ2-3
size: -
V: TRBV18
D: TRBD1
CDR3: CASSLGQGWTDTQYF
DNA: TGTGCCAGCTCACTCGGACAGGGGTGGACAGATACGCAGTATTTT

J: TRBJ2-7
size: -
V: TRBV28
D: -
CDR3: CASSSGPIYEQYF
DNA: TGTGCCAGCAGTTCCGGGCCTATCTACGAGCAGTACTTC

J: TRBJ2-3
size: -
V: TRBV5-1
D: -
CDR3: CASSLGALPPDTQYF
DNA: TGCGCCAGCAGCTTGGGAGCTCTACCTCCAGATACGCAGTATTTT

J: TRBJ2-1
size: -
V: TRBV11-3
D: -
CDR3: CASSLEGGPGHEQFF
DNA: TGTGCCAGCAGCTTAGAAGGGGGACCCGGTCACGAGCAGTTCTTC

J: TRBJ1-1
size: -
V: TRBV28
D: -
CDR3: CASSDGSMNTEAFF
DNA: TGTGCCAGCAGTGACGGCAGTATGAACACTGAAGCTTTCTTT

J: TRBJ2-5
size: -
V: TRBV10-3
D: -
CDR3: CAISESRETQYF
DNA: TGTGCCATCAGTGAGTCGCGGGAGACCCAGTACTTC

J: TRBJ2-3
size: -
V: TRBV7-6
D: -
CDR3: CASSLVDPRHTDTQYF
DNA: TGTGCCAGCAGCTTAGTAGACCCGCGCCACACAGATACGCAGTATTTT

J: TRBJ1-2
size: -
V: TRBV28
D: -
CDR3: CAIQNGRGYGYTF
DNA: TGTGCCATCCAGAACGGCAGAGGATATGGCTACACCTTC

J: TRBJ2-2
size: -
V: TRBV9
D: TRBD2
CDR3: CASSPRLAENTGELFF
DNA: TGTGCCAGCAGCCCCCGACTAGCGGAGAACACCGGGGAGCTGTTTTTT

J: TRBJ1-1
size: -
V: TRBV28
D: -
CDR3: CASGILNTEAFF
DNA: TGTGCCAGCGGGATCTTGAACACTGAAGCTTTCTTT

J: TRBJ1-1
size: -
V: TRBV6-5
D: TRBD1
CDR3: CASRTGMMNTEAFF
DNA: TGTGCCAGCAGGACAGGGATGATGAACACTGAAGCTTTCTTT

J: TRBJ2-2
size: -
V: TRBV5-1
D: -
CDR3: CASSLAGGRHSGELFF
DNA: TGCGCCAGCAGCTTGGCGGGGGGCCGTCATTCCGGGGAGCTGTTTTTT

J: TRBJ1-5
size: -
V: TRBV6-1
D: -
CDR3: CASSEGGQPQHF
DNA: TGTGCCAGCAGTGAAGGAGGTCAGCCCCAGCATTTT

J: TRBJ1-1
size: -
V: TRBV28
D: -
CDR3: CASGQPEAFF
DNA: TGTGCCAGCGGACAGCCTGAAGCTTTCTTT

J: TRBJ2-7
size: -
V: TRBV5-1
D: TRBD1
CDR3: CASSRGTESSYEQYF
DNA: TGCGCCAGCAGCCGTGGGACAGAGAGCTCCTACGAGCAGTACTTC

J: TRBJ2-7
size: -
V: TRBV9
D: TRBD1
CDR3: CASSRQGTYEQYF
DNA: TGTGCCAGCAGCCGACAGGGCACCTACGAGCAGTACTTC

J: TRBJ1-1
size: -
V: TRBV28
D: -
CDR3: CASSSLGPSEAFF
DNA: TGTGCCAGCAGCTCCCTGGGACCGTCTGAAGCTTTCTTT

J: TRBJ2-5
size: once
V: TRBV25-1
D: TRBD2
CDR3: CASSESVGLAGGETQYF
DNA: TGTGCCAGCAGTGAATCCGTAGGACTAGCGGGAGGTGAGACCCAGTACTTC

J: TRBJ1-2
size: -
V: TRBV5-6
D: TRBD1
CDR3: CASSLAGGYGYTF
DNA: TGTGCCAGCAGCTTGGCAGGGGGTTATGGCTACACCTTC

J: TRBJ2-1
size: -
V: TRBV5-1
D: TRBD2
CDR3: CASSSAGGGNEQFF
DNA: TGCGCCAGCAGCTCAGCGGGAGGGGGAAATGAGCAGTTCTTC

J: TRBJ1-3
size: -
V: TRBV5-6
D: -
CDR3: CASSYRDTGNTIYF
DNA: TGTGCCAGCAGCTACCGGGACACTGGAAACACCATATATTTT

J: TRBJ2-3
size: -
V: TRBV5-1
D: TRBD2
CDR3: CASSFPSLAGGLTDTQYF
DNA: TGCGCCAGCAGCTTTCCGTCCCTAGCGGGAGGCCTCACAGATACGCAGTATTTT

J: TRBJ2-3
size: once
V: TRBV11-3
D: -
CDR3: CASRSASTDTQYF
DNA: TGTGCCAGCAGGTCAGCAAGCACAGATACGCAGTATTTT

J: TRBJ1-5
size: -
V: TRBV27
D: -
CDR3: CASRPTGTTNQPQHF
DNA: TGTGCCAGCAGACCAACAGGGACTACCAATCAGCCCCAGCATTTT

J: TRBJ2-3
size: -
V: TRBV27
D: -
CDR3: CASSSFRQATSTDTQYF
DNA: TGTGCCAGCAGTTCCTTCAGACAGGCGACAAGCACAGATACGCAGTATTTT

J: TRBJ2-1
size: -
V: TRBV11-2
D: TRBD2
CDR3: CASSLGLAGVGAEQFF
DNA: TGTGCCAGCAGCTTAGGACTAGCGGGAGTCGGGGCGGAGCAGTTCTTC

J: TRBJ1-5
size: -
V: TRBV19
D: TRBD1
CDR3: CASSIDQGGYNQPQHF
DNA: TGTGCCAGTAGTATAGATCAGGGGGGTTACAATCAGCCCCAGCATTTT

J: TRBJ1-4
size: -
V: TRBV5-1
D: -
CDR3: CASSLEGRAGEKLFF
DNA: TGCGCCAGCAGCTTGGAAGGCAGGGCGGGTGAAAAACTGTTTTTT

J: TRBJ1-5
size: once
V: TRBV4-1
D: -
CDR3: CASSQDQSNQPQHF
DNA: TGCGCCAGCAGCCAAGATCAATCCAATCAGCCCCAGCATTTT

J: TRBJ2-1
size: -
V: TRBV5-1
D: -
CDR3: CASSVYNEQFF
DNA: TGCGCCAGCAGCGTTTACAATGAGCAGTTCTTC

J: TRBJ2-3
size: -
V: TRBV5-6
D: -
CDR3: CASSLGGNTQYF
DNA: TGTGCCAGCAGCTTGGGTGGCAATACGCAGTATTTT

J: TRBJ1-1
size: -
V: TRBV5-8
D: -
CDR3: CASSLSLGFEAFF
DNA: TGTGCCAGCAGCTTGTCGCTGGGGTTTGAAGCTTTCTTT

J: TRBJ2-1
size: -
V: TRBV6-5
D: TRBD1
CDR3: CASSYSRSGTGNEQFF
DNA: TGTGCCAGCAGTTACTCCCGTTCGGGGACAGGGAATGAGCAGTTCTTC

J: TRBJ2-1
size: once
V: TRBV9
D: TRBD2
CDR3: CASSVAIAGYNEQFF
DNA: TGTGCCAGCAGCGTAGCGATAGCGGGATACAATGAGCAGTTCTTC